This is a list of T cell receptor beta chains from one sample in a study of CD8+ T cells in alopecia areata. Sequencing was performed with immunoSEQ multiplex PCR; in TCRdb, only in-frame clones are kept and a portion is missing. The data contain around 13,000 clones, 68% of them seen just once; the ten biggest clones take up 7% to 8%. Material: skin, obtained at week 4, from a patient treated with tofacitinib. The receptors were sampled from a human donor with alopecia areata. Both conserved end residues are trimmed from each CDR3. Fields, in order: V gene, J gene, clone size, CDR3 protein. For some rows the clone size is stated as once, few or many, or as a class when expanded; others skip it.

v_call: TRBV6-5
j_call: TRBJ1-2
clone_size: few
cdr3_aa: ASSIQGGGYGYT

v_call: TRBV7-2
j_call: TRBJ1-6
clone_size: few
cdr3_aa: ASSPDRFRWGNSPLH

v_call: TRBV9
j_call: TRBJ2-1
clone_size: .
cdr3_aa: ASSPAGGSGGWEQF

v_call: TRBV5-1
j_call: TRBJ2-3
clone_size: once
cdr3_aa: ASSLGTFTDTQY

v_call: TRBV13
j_call: TRBJ1-2
clone_size: once
cdr3_aa: ASSLLGQFHGYT

v_call: TRBV7-2
j_call: TRBJ2-3
clone_size: medium-sized
cdr3_aa: ASSPRQGRKY

v_call: TRBV27
j_call: TRBJ1-4
clone_size: .
cdr3_aa: ASSFGISTNEKLF

v_call: TRBV6-6
j_call: TRBJ1-1
clone_size: once
cdr3_aa: ASRPVGDRAETEAF

v_call: TRBV5-1
j_call: TRBJ1-1
clone_size: .
cdr3_aa: ASSWDLGEVAEAF

v_call: TRBV29-1
j_call: TRBJ2-2
clone_size: few
cdr3_aa: SAGTSVAGELF

v_call: TRBV7-2
j_call: TRBJ2-3
clone_size: .
cdr3_aa: ASSRGRDTDTQY

v_call: TRBV7-8
j_call: TRBJ2-7
clone_size: .
cdr3_aa: ASSLGLAGDEQY

v_call: TRBV7-9
j_call: TRBJ2-1
clone_size: .
cdr3_aa: ASSLPGPGSGYNEQF

v_call: TRBV5-4
j_call: TRBJ1-2
clone_size: few
cdr3_aa: ASRLGRGDGYT

v_call: TRBV7-2
j_call: TRBJ2-1
clone_size: once
cdr3_aa: ASSPGTSGYNEQF

v_call: TRBV15
j_call: TRBJ2-7
clone_size: few
cdr3_aa: ATSRGFSRGSYEQY

v_call: TRBV2
j_call: TRBJ1-2
clone_size: .
cdr3_aa: AREETGFNYGYT

v_call: TRBV21-1
j_call: TRBJ1-2
clone_size: .
cdr3_aa: ASSKVSRTGQNYGYT

v_call: TRBV28
j_call: TRBJ2-3
clone_size: .
cdr3_aa: ASSSSGGRINTDTQY

v_call: TRBV18
j_call: TRBJ1-1
clone_size: .
cdr3_aa: ASSPGGGDTEAF

v_call: TRBV19
j_call: TRBJ2-3
clone_size: .
cdr3_aa: ASSLTGSFPSR

v_call: TRBV6-5
j_call: TRBJ2-7
clone_size: .
cdr3_aa: ASSYGSGLLSYEQY

v_call: TRBV6-5
j_call: TRBJ1-2
clone_size: .
cdr3_aa: ASSYTQGARYGYT

v_call: TRBV6-5
j_call: TRBJ1-2
clone_size: .
cdr3_aa: ASSYLGTGDYGYT

v_call: TRBV13
j_call: TRBJ1-1
clone_size: .
cdr3_aa: ASSPTRNLNTEAF

v_call: TRBV4-2
j_call: TRBJ2-2
clone_size: .
cdr3_aa: ASSRGSGESGGGELF

v_call: TRBV2
j_call: TRBJ2-7
clone_size: few
cdr3_aa: ASTLADSYEQY

v_call: TRBV5-5
j_call: TRBJ1-1
clone_size: .
cdr3_aa: ASSLGDRASEAF